This T cell receptor beta chain was obtained from a study of cytomegalovirus exposure and HLA in healthy donors. The study's findings and limits: Within the approximately 130 validation repertoires, first-cohort TCR clusters tended to co-occur, according to a later analysis. The majority of TCR sequences were rare, yet some public TCRs appeared in many donors.

This CDR3 contains 14 residues. Losses at the gene ends were 2 bases for V and 6 bases for J; bases not matched to a gene: 7. The germline gives CDR1 SGHRS, CDR2 YFSETQ. A note on this clone: Its antigen remains unidentified.

The data were produced by immunoSEQ multiplex PCR, yet TCRdb's version contains in-frame clones alone and is incomplete. The data hold approximately 70,000 clones, with 94% observed a single time. This TCR derives from a woman younger than 35 in good health and CMV-seronegative. The chain joins TRBV5-1 to TRBJ1-1; TRBD1 matches 7 bases. The sample was PBMCs. The CDR3 DNA sequence: TGCGCCAGCAGCTTCCCGGGGACAGCCTCTGAAGCTTTCTTT. Amino acid sequence: CASSFPGTASEAFF.